A single sample gave rise to the 23 T cell receptor beta chains below, sequenced in a study of blood T cell repertoires in COVID-19. The method was immunoSEQ multiplex PCR; TCRdb's version includes in-frame clones alone and lacks a portion of them. Among about 84,000 clones listed, approximately 80% were seen once. Sequenced material: peripheral blood. All receptors derive from a woman at least 80 years old with acute or convalescent COVID-19.

The CDR3 is CASSLVGINEKLFF. CDR3 coding DNA: TGTGCCAGCAGTTTAGTCGGGATTAATGAAAAACTGTTTTTT. The rearrangement links TRBV28 to TRBJ1-4; D is uncertain. There are 14 residues in the CDR3. V dropped 2 bases and J dropped 4 bases, with 8 bases sitting between them. From germline, CDR1 is MDHEN and CDR2 SYDVKM.

This chain connects TRBV7-2 to TRBJ2-7; no definite D call. The CDR3 loop spans 15 amino acids. With 5 bases removed from V and 0 bases from J, the gap between germline ends came to 14 bases. The V gene's germline CDR1 is SGHTA and CDR2 FQGNSA. The CDR3 spells CASSPRWSGSYEQYF. In nucleotides, the CDR3 is TGTGCCAGCAGCCCTCGCTGGTCGGGCTCCTACGAGCAGTACTTC.

With regard to this clone: A read error may account for a junction end that differs from germline. The J gene is TRBJ2-2, the V gene TRBV7-7, with D maybe TRBD1 (6 bases). This CDR3 spans 15 amino acids. Germline CDR1 and CDR2: SSHAT and FNYEAQ (reference sequence). Written as DNA, the CDR3 is TGTGCTAGCACCCACCGGTCCAGGGGCACCGGGGAGCTGTTTTTT. It specifies CASTHRSRGTGELFF.

This chain connects TRBV19 to TRBJ2-7; TRBD1 matches at 7 bases. V lost 3 bases, J lost 6 bases, and 5 bases stayed unmatched. This CDR3 has 13 amino acids. Looked up from germline, CDR1 is LNHDA and CDR2 is SQIVND (reference sequence). CDR3: CASSMDRPGEQYF. In DNA, the CDR3 is TGTGCCAGTAGTATGGACAGGCCGGGCGAGCAGTACTTC.

The chain uses TRBV3-1 (or the pseudogene TRBV3-2) and TRBJ2-3, with 16 positions matching TRBD2. The CDR3 has 19 residues. In germline, CDR1 is LGHDT, CDR2 YNNKEL (reference sequence). The trim removed 2 bases at V and 6 bases at J, leaving 11 bases unmatched. The chain's CDR3 is CASSQRGLAGGSSLDTQYF. CDR3 DNA sequence: TGTGCCAGCAGCCAACGGGGACTAGCGGGGGGGTCATCTCTCGATACGCAGTATTTT.

The rearrangement joins TRBV5-4 to TRBJ1-2, with D tentatively TRBD1 (6 bases). In germline, CDR1 is SGHNT, CDR2 YYREEE (reference sequence). The V and J ends lost 7 bases and 5 bases respectively, with 18 bases between them. The CDR3 spans 14 residues. The CDR3 protein is CASGPPQGNYGYTF. The CDR3 DNA reads TGTGCCAGCGGCCCACCCCAGGGGAATTATGGCTACACCTTC.

The CDR3 region has the DNA TGTGCCAGCAGTATGGACAGGGAAGACTACGAGCAGTACTTC. It yields the protein CASSMDREDYEQYF. The chain carries TRBV27 and TRBJ2-7; 8 bases match TRBD1. This CDR3 spans 14 amino acids. CDR1 and CDR2 (germline): MNHEY, SMNVEV (reference sequence). The trim removed 5 bases at V and 3 bases at J, leaving 6 bases unmatched.

V is TRBV4-3 and J is TRBJ1-3; no reliable D call. The CDR3 runs 15 residues. Germline V gene lookup returns CDR1 LGHNA and CDR2 YSLEER. Deletions cut 0 bases from V and 0 bases from J, with 6 bases between. DNA of the CDR3: TGCGCCAGCAGCCAAGACACAGCCTCTGGAAACACCATATATTTT. Translated, it gives CASSQDTASGNTIYF.

This clone appeared a few times. The J gene is TRBJ2-1, the V gene TRBV7-3, with TRBD2 matching over 8 bases. The CDR3 has 15 amino acids. Germline values: CDR1 SGHTA, CDR2 FQGTGA. Unmatched junction bases numbered 4, after V lost 2 bases and J lost 4 bases. This chain's CDR3 is CASSLDPGGYNEQFF. Here the CDR3 DNA reads TGTGCCAGCAGCTTAGATCCGGGGGGGTACAATGAGCAGTTCTTC.

The V call is TRBV6-4, the J call TRBJ2-3; 7 bases map to TRBD1. V trimming: 2 bases; J trimming: 5 bases; junction bases outside the gene matches: 7. The CDR3 is 15 amino acids. Looked up from germline, CDR1 is MRHNA and CDR2 is SNTAGT. This chain's CDR3 is CASSDQGGAIDTQYF. The CDR3 DNA follows: TGTGCCAGCAGTGACCAAGGGGGCGCGATAGATACGCAGTATTTT.

This chain joins TRBV2 and TRBJ1-3, with D possibly being TRBD1 (5 bases). This CDR3 comprises 14 residues. Germline-derived CDR1 and CDR2 are SNHLY and FYNNEI. The V and J ends lost 2 bases and 2 bases respectively, with 7 bases between them. The CDR3 region is CASSERGTGNTIYF. The CDR3 bases are TGTGCCAGCAGTGAAAGGGGAACTGGAAACACCATATATTTT.

This clone was recorded a few times. The chain is built from TRBV18 and TRBJ2-3, with D possibly matching TRBD1 (5 bases). This CDR3 comprises 15 residues. Germline lookup yields CDR1 KGHSH and CDR2 LQKENI. Trimming removed 3 bases at V and 2 bases at J, with 12 bases between. The CDR3 region is CASSPPTAYTDTQYF. CDR3 DNA sequence: TGTGCCAGCTCACCCCCGACAGCCTACACAGATACGCAGTATTTT.

The rearrangement joins TRBV5-1 to TRBJ2-2; the match to TRBD1 covers 8 bases. This CDR3 contains 17 residues. Germline CDR1 is SGHRS and CDR2 is YFSETQ. V trimming: 3 bases; J trimming: 5 bases; junction bases outside the gene matches: 12. CDR3 residues: CASSSETGAMRTGELFF. CDR3 sequence (DNA): TGCGCCAGCAGCTCGGAGACAGGGGCAATGCGGACCGGGGAGCTGTTTTTT.

This rearrangement joins TRBV14 to TRBJ1-4; TRBD1 aligns across 7 bases. The germline V gene has CDR1 SGHDN and CDR2 FVKESK. There are 19 residues in the CDR3. The ends lost 4 bases at V and 5 bases at J; junction bases unmatched: 19. CDR3: CASSPRTGTQLIRNEKLFF. The CDR3 DNA is TGTGCCAGCAGCCCCCGGACAGGTACCCAACTAATTCGGAATGAAAAACTGTTTTTT.

V is TRBV5-8 and J is TRBJ1-1; 11 bases line up with TRBD1. The CDR3 has 16 residues. Germline-derived CDR1 and CDR2 are SGHTS and YDEGEE. Trimming cost V 4 bases and J 5 bases; bases outside gene matches: 10. CDR3 amino acids: CASSPGTGGYKTEAFF. As DNA, the CDR3 is TGTGCCAGCAGCCCCGGGACAGGGGGATACAAGACTGAAGCTTTCTTT.

V usage is TRBV19 and J usage is TRBJ2-2, with 10 nucleotides matching TRBD1. Germline V gives CDR1 LNHDA, CDR2 SQIVND (reference sequence). Trimming removed 5 bases from V and 5 bases from J; junction bases left unmatched: 8. This CDR3 contains 16 residues. The CDR3 nucleotides are TGTGCCAGTAGTCCTCCCGGGACAGGGGTGACCGGGGAGCTGTTTTTT. This gives the protein CASSPPGTGVTGELFF.

Points on this clone: One end of the junction does not line up with germline, which may come from a read error. The chain is built from TRBV5-6 and TRBJ2-7; 14 bases line up with TRBD2. The CDR3 loop spans 14 amino acids. Germline V gene data show CDR1 as SGHDT and CDR2 as YYEEEE. The CDR3 region has the DNA TGTGCCAGCAGCAGGGGACTAGCGGGGGCCTTTTACCTCTTC. It translates to CASSRGLAGAFYLF.

The chain joins TRBV25-1 to TRBJ2-2; a weak D match, TRBD2 (6 bases). V was shortened by 4 bases and J by 6 bases, with 24 bases between the two germline ends. CDR1 and CDR2 (germline): MGHDK, SYGVNS. CDR3 length: 18 residues. The CDR3 nucleotides are TGTGCCAGCAGTGGACGCCGGGACTCCATTTGGCGACCCGGGGAGCTGTTTTTT. Encoded protein: CASSGRRDSIWRPGELFF.

The chain recombines TRBV5-1 with TRBJ1-6; D call uncertain. The CDR3 spans 14 residues. Germline-derived CDR1 and CDR2 are SGHRS and YFSETQ. Trimming took 0 bases from V and 8 from J, leaving 9 bases between them. In DNA form, the CDR3 reads TGCGCCAGCAGCTTGGCCCCACAGTATTCACCCCTCCACTTT. It is translated as CASSLAPQYSPLHF. Together with reference TRBV5-1 and TRBJ1-6, the CDR3 gives the full variable domain: KAGVTQTPRYLIKTRGQQVTLSCSPISGHRSVSWYQQTPGQGLQFLFEYFSETQRNKGNFPGRFSGRQFSNSRSEMNVSTLELGDSALYLCASSLAPQYSPLHFGNGTRLTVT.

The genes are TRBV7-9 and TRBJ2-7; D may be TRBD2 (7 bases). Trimming cost V 1 base and J 2 bases, with 12 bases left between them. CDR1 is SEHNR, CDR2 FQNEAQ, per germline (reference sequence). The CDR3 contains 15 residues. CDR3 sequence: CASSLGGGGTYEQYF. For the CDR3, the DNA is TGTGCCAGCAGCTTAGGTGGGGGGGGCACCTACGAGCAGTACTTC.

This clone turned up a few times. The V call is TRBV10-3, the J call TRBJ2-5; 7 nucleotides align to TRBD1. Germline CDR1 is ENHRY and CDR2 is SYGVKD. Germline trimming cut 6 bases from V and 2 bases from J; bases unmatched to any gene: 3. CDR3 length equals 13 residues. CDR3 sequence: CAIRSTGQETQYF. Here the CDR3 DNA reads TGTGCCATCAGATCGACAGGGCAAGAGACCCAGTACTTC.

The rearrangement uses TRBV2 and TRBJ1-4; TRBD1 is a possible D gene (5 bases). Deletions cut 5 bases from V and 5 bases from J, with 9 bases between. The germline CDR1 and CDR2 sequences are SNHLY and FYNNEI. This CDR3 is 13 amino acids long. CDR3 nucleotide sequence: TGTGCCAGCAGTTCCGACAGAAATGAAAAACTGTTTTTT. It encodes CASSSDRNEKLFF.

The V and J genes are TRBV7-9 and TRBJ1-2; D not resolved. The germline V gene encodes CDR1 SEHNR and CDR2 FQNEAQ (reference sequence). Between the trimmed V and J ends, which lost 5 bases and 5 bases, there was a span of 18 bases. CDR3 length equals 15 residues. CDR3 DNA: TGTGCCAGCAGCCAATCAGAGGGTGCTAGGTATGGCTACACCTTC. Residues: CASSQSEGARYGYTF.